A selection of T cell receptor beta chains follows, all from one sample in a study of T cell repertoires in cytomegalovirus infection. TCRdb reprocessed the reads with MiXCR, giving one entry per CDR3 protein. The table has roughly 240,000 distinct CDR3 sequences, approximately 6.7% seen once; the top ten hold less than 7.5%. Material: PBMCs. The receptor set was obtained from a human donor in good health (CMV status not recorded). Some clones in this sample may be carry-over from other donors' samples. CDR3s include the opening cysteine and the closing phenylalanine or tryptophan. A D gene is named only where the DNA matches it firmly. A row's size may be missing; if present it is once, few, many or a size class.

j_gene | d_gene | v_gene | abundance | CDR3aa
TRBJ1-4 | - | TRBV28 | many | CASSQYGSTNEKLFF
TRBJ1-2 | - | TRBV29-1 | - | CSVENPGVGGYTF
TRBJ1-6 | - | TRBV7-9 | many | CASRQLGGTAFGGSPLHF
TRBJ2-1 | TRBD1 | TRBV14 | once | CASRPSLGQGSYNEQFF
TRBJ2-5 | TRBD2 | TRBV7-2 | many | CASSNFAGDVQETQYF
TRBJ2-1 | - | TRBV10-3 | many | CAISGGSSYNEQFF
TRBJ1-5 | - | TRBV19 | few | CASSPRQGLYQPQHF
TRBJ1-1 | TRBD1 | TRBV4-3 | many | CASSLQADRGGTEAFF
TRBJ2-5 | - | TRBV6-5 | few | CASSYSWGGRETQYF
TRBJ2-7 | TRBD1 | TRBV28 | many | CASSGTGPTYEQYF
TRBJ1-2 | - | TRBV18 | - | CASSPAGDLCGYTF
TRBJ1-2 | TRBD1 | TRBV7-2 | many | CASSSRTGTYGYTF
TRBJ2-3 | - | TRBV7-2 | - | CASSTYRETSDTQYF
TRBJ1-2 | - | TRBV11-2 | many | CASSLVLRGYTF
TRBJ2-1 | - | TRBV30 | - | CAWSNTYNEQFF
TRBJ1-5 | - | TRBV30 | - | CAWSRRGDLRGPQHF
TRBJ2-2 | - | TRBV6-2/TRBV6-3 | many | CATLPQGRANTGELFF
TRBJ1-6 | - | TRBV5-6 | many | CASSPLSGTPDSPLHF
TRBJ2-7 | - | TRBV6-2/TRBV6-3 | many | CASSYQVMDEQYF
TRBJ1-1 | - | TRBV24-1 | many | CATSDGGNTEAFF
TRBJ2-4 | - | TRBV4-1 | many | CASSSGGGNIQYF
TRBJ1-2 | TRBD1 | TRBV7-9 | few | CASSLDDRAGYTF
TRBJ1-6 | - | TRBV20-1 | few | CSARTRSSPLHF